This T cell receptor (beta chain) appears in the sequencing data of a study of control samples from healthy donors and cancer patients. This clone was recorded only once. This CDR3 contains 15 residues. Deletions cut 4 bases from V and 4 bases from J, with 17 bases between. Germline V lookup: CDR1 SGHDT, CDR2 YYEEEE. Only in-frame clones appear in the TCRdb table, and some are missing; sequencing was by immunoSEQ multiplex PCR. The top ten hold 5.5% to 8% of the sample, which has 350,000 to 450,000 clones, 90% seen once. This rearrangement joins TRBV5-6 to TRBJ1-1, with a weak D call TRBD1 (5 bases). The origin of this receptor is a middle-aged man with head and neck cancer. The sample comprised PBMCs. CDR3 DNA: TGTGCCAGCAGCGCCGAGGGGAATGTAGGCACTGAAGCTTTCTTT. Amino acid sequence: CASSAEGNVGTEAFF.